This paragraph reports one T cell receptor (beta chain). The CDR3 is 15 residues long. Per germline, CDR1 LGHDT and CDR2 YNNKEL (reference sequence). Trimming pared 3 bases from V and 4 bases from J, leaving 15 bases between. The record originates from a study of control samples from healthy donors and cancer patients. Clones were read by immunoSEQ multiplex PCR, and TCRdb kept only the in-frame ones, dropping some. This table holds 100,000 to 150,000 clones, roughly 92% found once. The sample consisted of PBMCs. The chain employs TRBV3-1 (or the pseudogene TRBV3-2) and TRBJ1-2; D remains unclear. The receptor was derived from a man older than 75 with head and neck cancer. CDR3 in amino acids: CASSHSWAIVYGYTF. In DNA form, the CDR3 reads TGTGCCAGCAGCCACAGCTGGGCTATAGTCTATGGCTACACCTTC.